Shown below are 11 T cell receptor beta chains from a single sample sequenced in a study of vaccination and CD4 T cells after COVID-19. Stated treatment: approximately nine-day PBMC culture with coronavirus spike peptide pools or control peptides (ViraFEST assay). Researchers used the Oncomine TCR Beta short-read assay to sequence DNA from cultured CD4+ T cells. TCRdb re-called the PCR reads through MiXCR, storing one row per CDR3 protein. The sample holds some 14,000 distinct CDR3 sequences, roughly 21% seen once. No antigen has been identified for these receptors. The specimen was cultured CD4+ T cells from blood. Source of these receptors: a human donor with COVID-19.

A few counts support this clonotype. V usage is TRBV23-1 and J usage is TRBJ1-5; D perhaps matches TRBD1 (5 bases). TRBV23-1 is labeled an ORF, and its function is uncertain. Between the trimmed V and J ends, which lost 6 bases and 5 bases, there was a span of 20 bases. This CDR3 comprises 16 residues. The CDR3 bases are TGCGCCAGCAGACACCGGGACGACCACAACTATCAGCCCCAGCATTTT. It specifies CASRHRDDHNYQPQHF.

The chain recombines TRBV29-1 with TRBJ2-3, with D possibly being TRBD1 or TRBD2 (5 bases each). The ends were cut back, 1 base at V and 5 bases at J, with 10 bases in the middle. Germline CDR1 and CDR2: SQVTM and ANQGSEA. This CDR3 is built from 13 residues. CDR3 DNA: TGCAGCGTTGAAGGGGGGAGCGGAGATACGCAGTATTTT. The encoded protein is CSVEGGSGDTQYF.

By proportion, this clonotype is medium-sized (0.01 to 0.1%). The chain is built from TRBV11-3 and TRBJ1-6; D uncertain. The CDR3 is made up of 16 amino acids. The V gene's germline CDR1 is SGHNT and CDR2 YENEEA. V was cut by 0 bases and J by 0 bases, with 6 bases left in between. The CDR3 nucleotides read TGTGCCAGCAGCTTAGATCCGAGCTCCTATAATTCACCCCTCCACTTT. This sequence encodes CASSLDPSSYNSPLHF.

The chain combines TRBV6-5 with TRBJ1-1; D unclear. The CDR3 length is 11 residues. Trimming removed 3 bases from V and 3 bases from J, with 2 bases in between. Per germline, CDR1 MNHEY and CDR2 SVGAGI. The CDR3 loop is CASSYYTEAFF. Here the CDR3 DNA reads TGTGCCAGCAGTTATTACACTGAAGCTTTCTTT.

The genes are TRBV9 and TRBJ2-5, with D perhaps TRBD1 or TRBD2 (6 bases each). Trimming stripped 0 bases from V and 1 base from J, with 10 bases between. The V gene's germline CDR1 is SGDLS and CDR2 YYNGEE. The CDR3 spans 15 residues. The CDR3 reads CASSVATGAQETQYF. The CDR3 DNA is TGTGCCAGCAGCGTAGCTACGGGGGCCCAAGAGACCCAGTACTTC.

This chain uses TRBV6-1 with TRBJ2-6, with 10 bases lining up with TRBD1. Unmatched junction bases numbered 6, after V lost 4 bases and J lost 0 bases. Germline CDR1 MNHNS, CDR2 SASEGT. The CDR3 is 18 residues long. The DNA for the CDR3 is TGTGCCAGCAGTGGATACCGACAGGGGGCCTCTGGGGCCAACGTCCTGACTTTC. It is translated as CASSGYRQGASGANVLTF.

This clonotype occurred a few times. The chain joins TRBV6-1 to TRBJ2-6, with 7 positions matching TRBD2. The germline CDR1 and CDR2 sequences are MNHNS and SASEGT. V dropped 3 bases and J dropped 0; count of bases not matched to a gene: 11. The CDR3 is made up of 19 amino acids. DNA of the CDR3: TGTGCCAGCAGTGATACGCCGGGACGCGGGGGCTCTGGGGCCAACGTCCTGACTTTC. Translation: CASSDTPGRGGSGANVLTF.

The chain couples TRBV11-2 to TRBJ1-1; 7 positions match TRBD1. The CDR3 consists of 17 residues. V was clipped by 5 bases and J by 0 bases; unmatched bases: 12. Per the germline V gene, CDR1 is SGHAT and CDR2 is FQNNGV. The CDR3 reads CASSRARGRRLNTEAFF. CDR3 DNA: TGTGCCAGCAGCCGGGCGAGGGGGCGCAGGTTGAACACTGAAGCTTTCTTT.

This clonotype came up a few times. V and J are TRBV5-6 and TRBJ1-2; 9 bases match TRBD1. This CDR3 is 16 amino acids long. Trimming took 3 bases from V and 1 from J; bases not matched to a gene: 7. Germline V gene data show CDR1 as SGHDT and CDR2 as YYEEEE. The CDR3 bases are TGTGCCAGCAGCTGGGAGGGACAGGGCATTAACTATGGCTACACCTTC. The encoded protein is CASSWEGQGINYGYTF.

This clonotype came up a few times. This chain joins TRBV2 and TRBJ2-3, with 12 bases lining up with TRBD1. Germline CDR1 is SNHLY and CDR2 is FYNNEI. The CDR3 is 17 residues long. The ends lost 6 bases at V and 2 bases at J; junction bases unmatched: 9. The CDR3 bases are TGTGCCAGCAGCCCGGGACAGGGGGCGAATGACACAGATACGCAGTATTTT. It yields the protein CASSPGQGANDTDTQYF.

The gene calls are TRBV6-1 and TRBJ1-4, with D possibly matching TRBD1 (5 bases). From germline, CDR1 is MNHNS and CDR2 SASEGT. The germline V and J ends were trimmed by 6 bases and 5 bases, with 16 bases remaining between them. The CDR3 extends over 15 amino acids. The chain's CDR3 is CASRTRAPGNEKLFF. The CDR3 DNA is TGTGCCAGCAGAACCAGGGCCCCTGGAAATGAAAAACTGTTTTTT.